The 25 T cell receptor beta chains given below trace back to one sample, sequenced in a study of control samples from healthy donors and cancer patients. Data came from immunoSEQ multiplex PCR; TCRdb stores just in-frame clones and leaves some out. This table holds 85,000 to 100,000 clones, over 85% found once. The sequenced sample consisted of blood. These receptors were collected from a man aged 18 to 30 in good health.

This clone was seen once. The J gene is TRBJ2-1, the V gene TRBV5-6; 10 nucleotides line up with TRBD2. The CDR3 runs to 19 residues. Looked up from germline, CDR1 is SGHDT and CDR2 is YYEEEE. The V gene end was trimmed by 4 bases and the J gene end by 1 base; junction bases not matched to a gene: 14. This CDR3 is CASSPRPSGRVWSYNEQFF. DNA for the CDR3: TGTGCCAGCAGCCCTCGACCTAGCGGGAGAGTCTGGTCCTACAATGAGCAGTTCTTC.

This sequence joins TRBV25-1 and TRBJ1-1, with TRBD1 identical over 8 bases. The CDR3 length is 14 residues. CDR1 is MGHDK, CDR2 SYGVNS, per germline. J lost 5 bases, V lost 4 bases, and 6 bases had no gene match. The CDR3 sequence: CASSGQNRGTEAFF. The DNA of the CDR3 is TGTGCCAGCAGTGGGCAAAACAGGGGGACTGAAGCTTTCTTT.

The rearrangement uses TRBV13 and TRBJ1-4; 8 bases are shared with TRBD1. Germline CDR1 PRHDT, CDR2 FYEKMQ (reference sequence). This CDR3 contains 14 residues. V shed 6 bases, J shed 8 bases, and the junction held 8 bases outside the gene matches. In DNA form, the CDR3 reads TGTGCCAGCAGTGCAGGGGGCGCGGGCGAAAAACTGTTTTTT. Its protein product is CASSAGGAGEKLFF. Variable domain in full (rest from reference TRBV13 and TRBJ1-4): AAGVIQSPRHLIKEKRETATLKCYPIPRHDTVYWYQQGPGQDPQFLISFYEKMQSDKGSIPDRFSAQQFSDYHSELNMSSLELGDSALYFCASSAGGAGEKLFFGSGTQLSVL.

The chain carries TRBV2 and TRBJ1-1; D gene ambiguous. Germline CDR1 SNHLY, CDR2 FYNNEI. The CDR3 is 14 residues long. V lost 8 bases, J lost 0 bases, and 13 bases lay in between. CDR3 sequence (DNA): TGTGCCAGCTTCCGGCACGGGATGAACACTGAAGCTTTCTTT. It is translated as CASFRHGMNTEAFF.

The gene calls are TRBV7-3 and TRBJ2-3, with 12 nucleotides matching TRBD2. The V gene end was trimmed by 5 bases and the J gene end by 2 bases; junction bases not matched to a gene: 8. CDR1 SGHTA and CDR2 FQGTGA come from the germline V gene. The CDR3 sequence is 17 residues long. The CDR3 DNA reads TGTGCCAGCAGCCAACCCGCTAGCGGGAGGGCCACAGATACGCAGTATTTT. Its translation: CASSQPASGRATDTQYF.

The rearrangement uses TRBV7-9 and TRBJ2-7; possibly TRBD1 or TRBD2 for D (5 bases each). Germline-derived CDR1 and CDR2 are SEHNR and FQNEAQ (reference sequence). The germline V and J ends were trimmed by 5 bases and 7 bases, with 18 bases remaining between them. The CDR3 is 14 residues long. The DNA of the CDR3 is TGTGCCAGCAGCCTCGGTGGGACGGCTGTAGAGCAGTACTTC. Its translation: CASSLGGTAVEQYF. Together with reference TRBV7-9 and TRBJ2-7, the CDR3 gives the full variable domain: DTGVSQNPRHKITKRGQNVTFRCDPISEHNRLYWYRQTLGQGPEFLTYFQNEAQLEKSRLLSDRFSAERPKGSFSTLEIQRTEQGDSAMYLCASSLGGTAVEQYFGPGTRLTVT.

The rearrangement uses TRBV5-4 and TRBJ1-4; D gene uncertain. This CDR3 region has 15 residues. V dropped 0 bases and J dropped 0 bases, with 6 bases sitting between them. Germline CDR1 and CDR2: SGHNT and YYREEE (reference sequence). CDR3 residues: CASSLDRATNEKLFF. The CDR3 DNA is TGTGCCAGCAGCTTGGACCGCGCAACTAATGAAAAACTGTTTTTT.

The rearrangement joins TRBV7-9 to TRBJ2-1; TRBD2 might be the D (5 bases). Trimming took off 1 base at V and 8 bases at J, with 15 bases between the two ends. This CDR3 region has 15 residues. CDR1 is SEHNR and CDR2 is FQNEAQ in the germline V gene (reference sequence). CDR3 coding DNA: TGTGCCAGCAGCTTAGGTGGACTTCGTACGTATGAGCAGTTCTTC. Protein: CASSLGGLRTYEQFF.

Here the CDR3 reads CSVESGYTF. The CDR3 nucleotides are TGCAGCGTTGAATCTGGCTACACCTTC. This chain links TRBV29-1 with TRBJ1-2; D not resolved. The germline V gene encodes CDR1 SQVTM and CDR2 ANQGSEA. The CDR3 is 9 amino acids. Trimming stripped 2 bases from V and 7 bases from J, with 2 bases between.

This sequence joins TRBV25-1 and TRBJ2-1; 7 nucleotides agree with TRBD2. After removal of 1 base from V and 2 bases from J, the junction contained 5 bases not matched to a gene. This CDR3 contains 16 residues. Germline V gene sequence: CDR1 MGHDK, CDR2 SYGVNS. The CDR3 bases are TGTGCCAGCAGTGAATCGGGAGGACGACCCTACAATGAGCAGTTCTTC. Amino acids: CASSESGGRPYNEQFF.

V usage is TRBV19 and J usage is TRBJ2-1, with D unclear. Trimming removed 4 bases from V and 3 bases from J, with 7 bases in between. Germline V gene lookup returns CDR1 LNHDA and CDR2 SQIVND (reference sequence). The CDR3 runs 13 residues. The CDR3 reads CASSNLSYNEQFF. CDR3 nucleotides: TGTGCCAGTAGTAATCTCAGCTACAATGAGCAGTTCTTC.

The rearrangement joins TRBV30 to TRBJ2-3; 12 bases agree with TRBD2. The CDR3 contains 15 residues. The germline V gene has CDR1 GTSNPN and CDR2 SVGIG (reference sequence). The V gene end was trimmed by 5 bases and the J gene end by 6 bases; junction bases not matched to a gene: 9. The CDR3 DNA reads as TGTGCCTGGGGTCCCCTAGCGGGAGGGCCCGATACGCAGTATTTT. It encodes CAWGPLAGGPDTQYF.

The chain joins TRBV10-3 to TRBJ2-4, with TRBD2 matching over 7 bases. The CDR3 contains 16 residues. V shed 11 bases and J 1 base; nucleotides not matched to a gene: 14. From germline, CDR1 is ENHRY and CDR2 SYGVKD. The CDR3 nucleotides read TGTGCCTCACGGGGGAGGGAAGGTTCGGCCAAAAACATTCAGTACTTC. Its translation: CASRGREGSAKNIQYF.

About this clone: Other DNA sequences within the sample encode an identical CDR3. The chain couples TRBV6-2 or TRBV6-3 to TRBJ2-1; unclear D gene. Germline lookup yields CDR1 MNHEY and CDR2 SVGEGT. The V end lost 2 bases, the J end lost 7 bases, and 3 bases lay between the germline ends. There are 11 residues in the CDR3. The CDR3 loop is CASSYPNEQFF. CDR3 bases: TGTGCCAGCAGTTACCCGAATGAGCAGTTCTTC.

The chain couples TRBV6-6 to TRBJ1-6; 10 nucleotides agree with TRBD1. Trimming cost V 5 bases and J 10 bases; bases outside gene matches: 5. Germline CDR1 MNHNY, CDR2 SVGAGI (reference sequence). This CDR3 has 14 residues. The CDR3 spells CASSRQGARSPLHF. The CDR3 nucleotides read TGTGCCAGCAGTCGACAGGGGGCGCGATCACCCCTCCACTTT.

The chain couples TRBV4-1 to TRBJ1-2; D might be TRBD1 (5 bases). This CDR3 is built from 13 residues. CDR1 MGHRA and CDR2 YSYEKL come from the germline V gene. Trimming left V 5 bases short and J 3 bases short, with 10 bases between. DNA of the CDR3: TGCGCCAGCAGCGGTGGGGGGTACTATGGCTACACCTTC. Its protein is CASSGGGYYGYTF.

This clone was seen only once. The V gene is TRBV19, the J gene TRBJ1-3; D unresolved. Germline-derived CDR1 and CDR2 are LNHDA and SQIVND (reference sequence). CDR3 size: 16 residues. V was pared by 6 bases and J by 0 bases, with 15 bases between. Here the CDR3 DNA reads TGTGCCAGTAGACGGTCCTTCGAGACCTCTGGAAACACCATATATTTT. This encodes CASRRSFETSGNTIYF.

The J gene is TRBJ1-2, the V gene TRBV3-1 (or the pseudogene TRBV3-2); the D is unclear. Germline V gene sequence: CDR1 LGHDT, CDR2 YNNKEL (reference sequence). V gave up 3 bases and J gave up 0 bases, with 8 bases separating them. The CDR3 totals 14 residues. The CDR3 protein is CASSHRVTNYGYTF. Written as DNA, the CDR3 is TGTGCCAGCAGCCATCGGGTAACTAACTATGGCTACACCTTC.

This chain links TRBV6-2 or TRBV6-3 with TRBJ1-2; 8 bases align to TRBD1. The CDR3 length is 13 residues. The ends lost 5 bases at V and 4 bases at J; junction bases unmatched: 3. Germline lookup yields CDR1 MNHEY and CDR2 SVGEGT. CDR3 region: CASSATGAYGYTF. The CDR3 DNA is TGTGCCAGCAGTGCGACAGGGGCCTATGGCTACACCTTC.

J is TRBJ1-2 and V is TRBV25-1; maybe TRBD1 (6 bases). Deletions cut 0 bases from V and 6 bases from J, with 20 bases between. The CDR3 covers 17 residues. Germline assignment: CDR1 MGHDK and CDR2 SYGVNS. The CDR3 DNA sequence: TGTGCCAGCAGTGAATACGACAGGTACTTGGATGAGCATGGCTACACCTTC. It encodes CASSEYDRYLDEHGYTF.

The V and J genes are TRBV6-5 and TRBJ1-4; a possible D gene is TRBD1 (5 bases). Per germline, CDR1 MNHEY and CDR2 SVGAGI. The length of the CDR3 is 13 residues. Trimming shortened V by 5 bases and J by 12 bases, and 16 bases separated the two germline ends. The CDR3: CASSITRVGELFF. DNA for the CDR3: TGTGCCAGCAGTATCACCAGGGTTGGGGAACTGTTTTTT.

This clone was observed a single time. CDR3 nucleotide sequence: TGCGCCAGCAGCATGTCCCGGGACAGGGGAGACTATGGCTACACCTTC. As protein: CASSMSRDRGDYGYTF. The chain combines TRBV5-1 with TRBJ1-2; 10 bases are shared with TRBD1. There are 16 residues in the CDR3. Trimming took 4 bases from V and 3 from J; bases not matched to a gene: 9. Germline CDR1 reads SGHRS; CDR2 reads YFSETQ.

This chain links TRBV14 with TRBJ2-5; no definite D call. The V end was cut by 4 bases, the J end by 5 bases, with 8 bases between. Germline V gene data show CDR1 as SGHDN and CDR2 as FVKESK. The CDR3 sequence is 12 residues long. CDR3 in amino acids: CASSLRPETQYF. The CDR3 bases are TGTGCCAGCAGCCTCCGACCTGAGACCCAGTACTTC.

J is TRBJ1-5 and V is TRBV5-8; D is perhaps TRBD1 (5 bases). CDR3 length: 15 residues. CDR1 is SGHTS, CDR2 YDEGEE, per germline. V was pared by 0 bases and J by 0 bases, with 7 bases between. The CDR3 sequence: CASSLEGYSNQPQHF. The DNA of the CDR3 is TGTGCCAGCAGCTTGGAGGGGTATAGCAATCAGCCCCAGCATTTT.

V is TRBV4-2 and J is TRBJ1-4; no firm D call. The CDR3 is made up of 15 amino acids. The germline V gene has CDR1 LGHNA and CDR2 YNFKEQ. The V and J ends lost 0 bases and 8 bases respectively, with 13 bases between them. CDR3 sequence: CASSQEIGLGEKLFF. The DNA of the CDR3 is TGTGCCAGCAGCCAAGAGATAGGGCTGGGAGAAAAACTGTTTTTT.